These T cell receptor beta chains were read from a single sample in a study of blood T cell repertoires in COVID-19. TCRdb's copy holds only in-frame clones and misses some; the assay was immunoSEQ multiplex PCR. The table has 360,000 or so clones, 88% seen once; the top ten hold approximately 1%. The source material was PBMCs or T cells enriched from blood (not recorded which). The receptors come from a woman aged 25 to 39 who had been exposed to COVID-19. Both conserved end residues are part of each CDR3. The order of the fields is D gene, clone size, V gene, J gene, CDR3 protein, CDR3 DNA. A D gene is named only where the DNA matches it firmly. Size tells how often a clone was seen (once, few, many) or the class of an expanded clone, and some rows leave it out.

NA	NA	TRBV5-5	TRBJ2-7	CASSLPRNTYEQYF	TGTGCCAGCAGCTTGCCCAGGAATACCTACGAGCAGTACTTC
TRBD1	NA	TRBV19	TRBJ1-2	CASSKQPRDRHYGYTF	TGTGCCAGTAGCAAACAACCCAGGGACAGACACTATGGCTACACCTTC
NA	NA	TRBV6-5	TRBJ2-7	CASTPTASYEQYF	TGTGCCAGCACCCCGACAGCATCCTACGAGCAGTACTTC
TRBD2	NA	TRBV5-1	TRBJ2-5	CASSLGTSGRVLQETQYF	TGCGCCAGCAGCTTAGGGACTAGCGGGAGGGTACTCCAAGAGACCCAGTACTTC
TRBD2	once	TRBV28	TRBJ2-7	CASRPALAGIYEQYF	TGTGCCAGCAGACCAGCACTAGCGGGGATCTACGAGCAGTACTTC
NA	NA	TRBV6-5	TRBJ1-5	CASSFGVGDQPQHF	TGTGCCAGCAGTTTCGGGGTGGGAGATCAGCCCCAGCATTTT
TRBD1	NA	TRBV19	TRBJ1-2	CASSIEGQERGYGYTF	TGTGCCAGTAGTATAGAAGGACAGGAAAGGGGCTATGGCTACACCTTC
NA	NA	TRBV12-5	TRBJ2-1	CASGLVMGRVPPNNEQFF	TGTGCTAGTGGTTTGGTCATGGGCAGGGTCCCCCCAAACAATGAGCAGTTCTTC
NA	NA	TRBV2	TRBJ1-2	CASSVDRNYGYTF	TGTGCCAGCAGTGTGGACAGAAACTATGGCTACACCTTC
TRBD2	NA	TRBV5-1	TRBJ2-3	CASSLALAGATDTQYF	TGCGCCAGCAGCTTGGCCCTAGCGGGAGCCACAGATACGCAGTATTTT
TRBD2	few	TRBV19	TRBJ2-1	CASSILGLAGYNEQFF	TGTGCCAGTAGTATTCTCGGACTAGCGGGCTACAATGAGCAGTTCTTC
NA	once	TRBV29-1	TRBJ1-1	CSGYRDLNTEAFF	TGCAGCGGGTACAGGGACCTGAACACTGAAGCTTTCTTT
TRBD1	NA	TRBV18	TRBJ2-1	CASSPKGTGGAYNEQFF	TGTGCCAGCTCACCAAAGGGGACAGGGGGTGCCTACAATGAGCAGTTCTTC
NA	NA	TRBV20-1	TRBJ1-2	CSASVTGPNGYTF	TGCAGTGCTAGTGTCACAGGCCCCAATGGCTACACCTTC
TRBD1	NA	TRBV12-3/TRBV12-4	TRBJ1-2	CASRDQGVSGYTF	TGTGCCAGCAGAGACCAGGGGGTTTCTGGCTACACCTTC
TRBD2	NA	TRBV20-1	TRBJ2-2	CSASSTGGGELFF	TGCAGTGCTAGTAGTACGGGGGGCGGGGAGCTGTTTTTT
TRBD1	NA	TRBV28	TRBJ1-1	CASEGASGIAFF	TGTGCCAGCGAGGGGGCCTCTGGGATCGCTTTCTTT
NA	NA	TRBV6-2/TRBV6-3	TRBJ2-7	CASSYEFVRDEQYF	TGTGCCAGCAGTTACGAGTTTGTTCGCGACGAGCAGTACTTC
NA	NA	TRBV13	TRBJ2-3	CASSTHTAGYTDTQYF	TGTGCCAGCAGCACCCACACGGCCGGGTACACAGATACGCAGTATTTT
TRBD1	NA	TRBV29-1	TRBJ2-7	CSVVGQGGYEQYF	TGCAGCGTTGTGGGACAGGGGGGTTACGAGCAGTACTTC
NA	NA	TRBV6-5	TRBJ2-2	CASRLLGPTGELFF	TGTGCCAGCAGATTACTAGGCCCCACCGGGGAGCTGTTTTTT